Following are 23 T cell receptor beta chains from one sample sequenced in a study of OX40 agonist ivuxolimab in advanced cancers. Method: immunoSEQ multiplex PCR; TCRdb's copy keeps in-frame clones and lacks some. The sample shows 70,000 to 95,000 clones, roughly 88% of them seen only once. The sample consisted of CD4+ or CD8+ T cells sorted from blood, taken in a trial of the OX40 agonist ivuxolimab. These TCRs come from an adult with an advanced solid tumor such as melanoma, head and neck, liver or kidney cancer.

In its sample, this clone was seen a few times. J is TRBJ1-1 and V is TRBV7-9; no firm D call. CDR1 and CDR2 (germline): SEHNR, FQNEAQ (reference sequence). The CDR3 has 11 amino acids. Trimming shortened V by 4 bases and J by 7 bases, and 7 bases separated the two germline ends. CDR3 DNA: TGTGCCAGCAGCTGGGCCAATGAAGCTTTCTTT. It codes for CASSWANEAFF.

The V and J genes are TRBV5-1 and TRBJ2-5; D perhaps matches TRBD1 (6 bases). This CDR3 is built from 13 residues. Germline CDR1 is SGHRS and CDR2 is YFSETQ. Trimming shortened V by 5 bases and J by 5 bases, and 13 bases separated the two germline ends. This CDR3 is CASSLGGWETQYF. CDR3 DNA: TGCGCCAGCAGTTTAGGGGGTTGGGAGACCCAGTACTTC.

The V and J genes are TRBV28 and TRBJ1-1, with unresolved D. Germline V gene lookup returns CDR1 MDHEN and CDR2 SYDVKM. CDR3 length: 11 amino acids. V shed 6 bases and J shed 11 bases, with 13 bases lying between them. CDR3 protein: CASSLFGVAFF. CDR3 bases: TGTGCCAGCAGCCTGTTTGGAGTCGCTTTCTTT.

The chain has TRBV7-2 and TRBJ2-3, with TRBD2 identical over 11 bases. This CDR3 is built from 16 residues. Germline loops: CDR1 SGHTA, CDR2 FQGNSA. V lost 1 base and J lost 4; bases outside the gene matches: 4. CDR3 in DNA: TGTGCCAGCAGCTTAGACGTAGCGGGGGGGCCAGATACGCAGTATTTT. The encoded protein is CASSLDVAGGPDTQYF.

The chain is built from TRBV7-9 and TRBJ2-1, with 8 bases aligning to TRBD1. Germline V CDR1 and CDR2: SEHNR, FQNEAQ (reference sequence). J lost 10 bases, V lost 1 base, and 3 bases had no gene match. The CDR3 has 13 amino acids. The CDR3 loop is CASSLVRDREQFF. The CDR3 DNA is TGTGCCAGCAGCTTAGTAAGGGACAGGGAGCAGTTCTTC.

The chain combines TRBV5-5 with TRBJ1-3; maybe TRBD1 (5 bases). The ends were cut back, 5 bases at V and 11 bases at J, with 20 bases in the middle. CDR3 length equals 14 residues. Germline-derived CDR1 and CDR2 are SGHKS and YYEKEE (reference sequence). CDR3 DNA: TGTGCCAGCAGTTCGACAGCGAATGTGGGCGCCATATATTTT. It encodes CASSSTANVGAIYF.

This clone was seen just once. The rearrangement links TRBV28 to TRBJ1-1; no definite D call. V dropped 7 bases and J dropped 0 bases, with 15 bases sitting between them. Germline V CDR1 and CDR2: MDHEN, SYDVKM. CDR3 length: 15 residues. CDR3 loop: CASNTVGIMNTEAFF. The DNA of the CDR3 is TGTGCCAGCAACACTGTGGGGATCATGAACACTGAAGCTTTCTTT.

The chain links TRBV6-5 to TRBJ2-3; D may be TRBD1 (5 bases). The CDR3 runs to 15 residues. Germline values: CDR1 MNHEY, CDR2 SVGAGI. Trimming cost V 4 bases and J 2 bases, with 13 bases left between them. The CDR3 DNA sequence: TGTGCCAGCAGTTGGTCTCAGGGTTTCACAGATACGCAGTATTTT. Protein sequence: CASSWSQGFTDTQYF.

This clone was counted once. The chain combines TRBV6-4 with TRBJ1-2, with D uncertain. Trimming pared 6 bases from V and 11 bases from J, leaving 10 bases between. The CDR3 runs to 10 residues. Per germline, CDR1 MRHNA and CDR2 SNTAGT. This CDR3 reads CASRGEEYTF. The CDR3 DNA is TGTGCCAGCAGAGGTGAAGAGTACACCTTC.

V and J are TRBV18 and TRBJ1-1; the match to TRBD1 covers 7 bases. Germline CDR1 KGHSH, CDR2 LQKENI. The CDR3 covers 15 residues. The J segment lost 6 bases and the V segment lost 4 bases, leaving 11 bases of the junction unmatched. DNA for the CDR3: TGTGCCAGCTCACAAGCAACAGGGGAATCGGCTGAAGCTTTCTTT. Protein: CASSQATGESAEAFF.

This clone occurred a few times. The chain couples TRBV5-8 to TRBJ2-3; tentatively, D is TRBD2 (6 bases). The V end lost 4 bases, the J end lost 3 bases, and 15 bases lay between the germline ends. CDR1 SGHTS and CDR2 YDEGEE come from the germline V gene. The length of the CDR3 is 15 residues. Here the CDR3 DNA reads TGTGCCAGCAGCGGCGGGATTGCCGGGACAGATACGCAGTATTTT. Its protein is CASSGGIAGTDTQYF. Filled out from reference TRBV5-8 and TRBJ2-3, the complete variable domain reads EAGVTQSPTHLIKTRGQQATLRCSPISGHTSVYWYQQALGLGLQFLLWYDEGEERNRGNFPPRFSGRQFPNYSSELNVNALELEDSALYLCASSGGIAGTDTQYFGPGTRLTVL.

The CDR3 bases are TGTGCCAGCAGCACGACTAGCGGGCCTAGCACAGATACGCAGTATTTT. Its translation: CASSTTSGPSTDTQYF. This chain joins TRBV7-9 and TRBJ2-3; TRBD2 aligns across 10 bases. Germline assignment: CDR1 SEHNR and CDR2 FQNEAQ (reference sequence). CDR3 size: 16 residues. The junction had 5 bases not matched to a gene; V was cut back by 5 bases and J by 0 bases.

The rearrangement joins TRBV5-1 to TRBJ2-3; tentatively, D is TRBD1 (6 bases). Trimming took off 0 bases at V and 3 bases at J, with 11 bases between the two ends. Germline loops: CDR1 SGHRS, CDR2 YFSETQ. The CDR3 contains 15 residues. The CDR3 nucleotides are TGCGCCAGCAGCTTGGCGGACAGCCGAACAGATACGCAGTATTTT. The encoded protein is CASSLADSRTDTQYF.

This chain links TRBV7-3 with TRBJ1-2, with 9 bases fitting TRBD1. In germline, CDR1 is SGHTA, CDR2 FQGTGA. This CDR3 region has 13 residues. The V segment lost 5 bases and the J segment 5 bases; nucleotides outside the gene matches: 3. DNA of the CDR3: TGTGCCAGCAGCGCCGGGACAGGGTATGGCTACACCTTC. This codes for CASSAGTGYGYTF. The entire variable domain, with the rest obtained from reference TRBV7-3 and TRBJ1-2, is as follows: GAGVSQTPSNKVTEKGKYVELRCDPISGHTALYWYRQSLGQGPEFLIYFQGTGAADDSGLPNDRFFAVRPEGSVSTLKIQRTERGDSAVYLCASSAGTGYGYTFGSGTRLTVV.

The CDR3 region has the DNA TGTGCCAGCAGTTTAGGCCGGGGTCGCGGGCCCCAGCATTTT. Translating gives CASSLGRGRGPQHF. The chain joins TRBV28 to TRBJ1-5; no clear D. The CDR3 is 14 residues long. Germline lookup yields CDR1 MDHEN and CDR2 SYDVKM. V lost 2 bases and J lost 9, with 14 bases in between.

V and J are TRBV10-3 and TRBJ2-7; TRBD2 matches 7 bases. This CDR3 contains 16 residues. V shed 0 bases, J shed 1 base, and the junction held 6 bases outside the gene matches. In germline, CDR1 is ENHRY, CDR2 SYGVKD. CDR3 in amino acids: CAISESAGHTSYEQYF. The CDR3 DNA is TGTGCCATCAGTGAGTCAGCGGGGCACACTTCCTACGAGCAGTACTTC.

The CDR3 spells CASSSRRVTPQYF. CDR3 bases: TGTGCCAGCAGCTCCCGCCGGGTTACCCCGCAGTATTTT. The chain is built from TRBV7-8 and TRBJ2-3; unclear D gene. This CDR3 is 13 amino acids long. V was cut by 4 bases and J by 10 bases, with 15 bases left in between. From germline, CDR1 is SGHVS and CDR2 FQNEAQ.

The gene calls are TRBV5-1 and TRBJ2-2, with unresolved D. Germline CDR1 is SGHRS and CDR2 is YFSETQ. Deletions cut 4 bases from V and 0 bases from J, with 7 bases between. This CDR3 is 14 amino acids long. CDR3 DNA sequence: TGCGCCAGCAGCAAGGGCCCGAACACCGGGGAGCTGTTTTTT. Translation: CASSKGPNTGELFF.

V usage is TRBV28 and J usage is TRBJ2-3; the match to TRBD2 covers 9 bases. This CDR3 comprises 15 residues. V shed 8 bases, J shed 6 bases, and the junction held 12 bases outside the gene matches. The germline V gene has CDR1 MDHEN and CDR2 SYDVKM. CDR3 loop: CASEVGLAGADTQYF. The CDR3 region has the DNA TGTGCCAGCGAAGTGGGACTAGCCGGAGCGGATACGCAGTATTTT.

V usage is TRBV4-3 and J usage is TRBJ1-1; a weak D match, TRBD1 (6 bases). The CDR3 loop spans 16 amino acids. Trimming stripped 3 bases from V and 0 bases from J, with 14 bases between. CDR1 is LGHNA, CDR2 YSLEER, per germline. The CDR3 spells CASSQGLGTLNTEAFF. Here the CDR3 DNA reads TGCGCCAGCAGCCAGGGCTTGGGGACACTGAACACTGAAGCTTTCTTT.

This chain connects TRBV18 to TRBJ2-1; tentatively, D is TRBD2 (6 bases). Trimming stripped 3 bases from V and 4 bases from J, with 10 bases between. The CDR3 consists of 14 residues. The V gene's germline CDR1 is KGHSH and CDR2 LQKENI. The chain's CDR3 is CASSPTGGYNEQFF. In DNA, the CDR3 is TGTGCCAGCTCACCTACCGGAGGGTACAATGAGCAGTTCTTC.

The chain couples TRBV6-6 to TRBJ2-7, with D tentatively TRBD1 or TRBD2 (5 bases each). The CDR3 consists of 15 residues. The V gene lost 6 bases and the J gene lost 0 bases, with 15 bases spanning the gap. In germline, CDR1 is MNHNY, CDR2 SVGAGI (reference sequence). DNA for the CDR3: TGTGCCAGCAGGCAGACCGGGACGGACTCCTACGAGCAGTACTTC. Translation gives CASRQTGTDSYEQYF.

The rearrangement links TRBV21-1 to TRBJ2-1; TRBD2 is the table's D call, not checked against the DNA. TRBV21-1 is termed a pseudogene. CDR3 size: 16 residues. Here the CDR3 reads CASSQMGGRPYNEQFF. The DNA for the CDR3 is TGTGCCAGCAGCCAAATGGGCGGGAGGCCTTACAATGAGCAGTTCTTC.